Listed here are 2 T cell receptor beta chains from one sample, sequenced in a study of T cell responses to AZD1222 COVID-19 vaccine. TCRdb keeps only in-frame clones here, not all; method: immunoSEQ multiplex PCR. The repertoire includes about 130,000 clones, approximately 88% of them detected once, and around 6% sits in the top ten. The source material was peripheral blood, sampled on day 0 of AZD1222 vaccination. The receptors shown here come from an adult in good health.

This clone is a singleton in its sample. This rearrangement joins TRBV28 to TRBJ1-2, with 10 bases matching TRBD1. J gave up 6 bases and V 5 bases, and 3 bases lay outside the gene matches. The CDR3 runs to 13 residues. Germline CDR1 and CDR2: MDHEN and SYDVKM. This chain's CDR3 is CASSAGQGHGYTF. CDR3 sequence (DNA): TGTGCCAGCAGTGCGGGACAGGGGCATGGCTACACCTTC.

The J gene is TRBJ1-4, the V gene TRBV10-3, with 7 bases fitting TRBD1. With V trimmed by 2 bases and J by 7 bases, 4 bases remained unmatched. Germline V gene sequence: CDR1 ENHRY, CDR2 SYGVKD. The CDR3 sequence is 14 residues long. CDR3: CAISEGQGVEKLFF. The DNA for the CDR3 is TGTGCCATCAGTGAGGGGCAGGGGGTTGAAAAACTGTTTTTT.